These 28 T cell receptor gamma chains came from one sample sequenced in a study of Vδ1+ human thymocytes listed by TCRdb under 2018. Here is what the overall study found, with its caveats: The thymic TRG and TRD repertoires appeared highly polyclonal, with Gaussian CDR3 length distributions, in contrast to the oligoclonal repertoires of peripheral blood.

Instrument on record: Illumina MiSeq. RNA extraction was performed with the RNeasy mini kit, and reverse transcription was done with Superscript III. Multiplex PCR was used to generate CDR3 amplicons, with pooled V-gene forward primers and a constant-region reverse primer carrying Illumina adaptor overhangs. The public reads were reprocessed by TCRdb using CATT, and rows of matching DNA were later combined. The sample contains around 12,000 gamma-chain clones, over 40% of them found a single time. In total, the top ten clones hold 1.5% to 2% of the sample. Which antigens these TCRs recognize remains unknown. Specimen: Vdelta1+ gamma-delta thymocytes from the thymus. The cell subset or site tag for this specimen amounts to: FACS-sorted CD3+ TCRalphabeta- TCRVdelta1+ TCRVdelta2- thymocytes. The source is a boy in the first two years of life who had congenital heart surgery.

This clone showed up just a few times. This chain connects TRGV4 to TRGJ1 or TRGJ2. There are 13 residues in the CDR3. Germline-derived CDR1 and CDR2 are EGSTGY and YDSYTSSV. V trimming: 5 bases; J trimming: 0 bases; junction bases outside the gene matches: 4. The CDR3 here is CATWVVNYYKKLF. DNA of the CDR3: TGTGCCACCTGGGTTGTGAATTATTATAAGAAACTCTTT.

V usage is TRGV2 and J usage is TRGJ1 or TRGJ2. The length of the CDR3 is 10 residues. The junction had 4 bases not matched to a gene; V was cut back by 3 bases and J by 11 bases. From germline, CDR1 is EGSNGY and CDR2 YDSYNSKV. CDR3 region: CATWDREKLF. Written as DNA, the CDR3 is TGTGCCACCTGGGACCGGGAGAAACTCTTT.

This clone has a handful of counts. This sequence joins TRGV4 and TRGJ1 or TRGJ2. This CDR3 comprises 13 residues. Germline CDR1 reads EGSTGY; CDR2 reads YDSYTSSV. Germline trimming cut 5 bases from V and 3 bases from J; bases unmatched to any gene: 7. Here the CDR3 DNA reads TGTGCCACCTGGGCTGTTTCTTATTATAAGAAACTCTTT. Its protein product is CATWAVSYYKKLF.

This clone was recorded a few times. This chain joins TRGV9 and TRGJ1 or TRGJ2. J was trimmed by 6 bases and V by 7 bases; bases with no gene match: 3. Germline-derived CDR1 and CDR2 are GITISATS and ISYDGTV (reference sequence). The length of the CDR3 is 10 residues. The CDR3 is CALCGYKKLF. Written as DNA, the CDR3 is TGTGCCTTGTGTGGTTATAAGAAACTCTTT.

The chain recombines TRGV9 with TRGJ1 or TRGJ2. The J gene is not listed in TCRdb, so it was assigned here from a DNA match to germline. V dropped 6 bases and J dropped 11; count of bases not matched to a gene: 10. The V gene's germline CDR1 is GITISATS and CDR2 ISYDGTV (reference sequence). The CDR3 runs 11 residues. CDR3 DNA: TGTGCCTTGTGGTCCGGGGGTGAGAAACTCTTT. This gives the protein CALWSGGEKLF.

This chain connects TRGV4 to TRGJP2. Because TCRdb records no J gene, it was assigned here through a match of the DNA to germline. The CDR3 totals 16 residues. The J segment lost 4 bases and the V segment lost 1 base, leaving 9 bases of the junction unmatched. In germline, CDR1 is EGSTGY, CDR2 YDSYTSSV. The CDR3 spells CATWDGVRNSDWIKTF. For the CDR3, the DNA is TGTGCCACCTGGGATGGAGTAAGGAATAGTGATTGGATCAAGACGTTT.

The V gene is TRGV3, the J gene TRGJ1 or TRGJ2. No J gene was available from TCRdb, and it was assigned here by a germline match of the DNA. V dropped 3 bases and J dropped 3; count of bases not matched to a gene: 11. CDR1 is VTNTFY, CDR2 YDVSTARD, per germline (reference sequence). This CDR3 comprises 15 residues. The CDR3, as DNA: TGTGCCACCTGGGACGCCTTGGAAGTTTATTATAAGAAACTCTTT. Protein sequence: CATWDALEVYYKKLF.

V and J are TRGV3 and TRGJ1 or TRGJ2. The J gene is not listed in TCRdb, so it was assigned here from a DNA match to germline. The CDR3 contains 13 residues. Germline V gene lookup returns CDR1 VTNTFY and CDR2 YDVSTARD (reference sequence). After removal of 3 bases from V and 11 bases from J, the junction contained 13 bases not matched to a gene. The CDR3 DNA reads TGTGCCACCTGGGACTGTTGCTTTGGGGAGAAACTCTTT. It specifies CATWDCCFGEKLF.

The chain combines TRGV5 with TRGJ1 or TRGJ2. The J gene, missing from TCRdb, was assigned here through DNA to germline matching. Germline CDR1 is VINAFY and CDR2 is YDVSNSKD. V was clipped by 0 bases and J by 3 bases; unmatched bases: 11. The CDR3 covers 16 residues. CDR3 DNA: TGTGCCACCTGGGACAGGCCAGCCCGGTCTTATTATAAGAAACTCTTT. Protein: CATWDRPARSYYKKLF.

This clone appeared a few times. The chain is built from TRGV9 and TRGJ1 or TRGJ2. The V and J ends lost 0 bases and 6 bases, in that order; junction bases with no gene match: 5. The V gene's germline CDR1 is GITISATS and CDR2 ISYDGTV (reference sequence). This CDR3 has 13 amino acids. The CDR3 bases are TGTGCCTTGTGGGAGGTGCGTCCTTATAAGAAACTCTTT. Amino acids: CALWEVRPYKKLF.

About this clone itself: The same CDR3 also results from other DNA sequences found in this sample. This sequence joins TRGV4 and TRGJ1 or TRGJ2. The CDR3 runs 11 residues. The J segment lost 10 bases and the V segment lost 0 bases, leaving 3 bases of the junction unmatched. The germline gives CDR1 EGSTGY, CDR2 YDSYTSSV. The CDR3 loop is CATWDGPKKLF. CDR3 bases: TGTGCCACCTGGGATGGGCCCAAGAAACTCTTT.

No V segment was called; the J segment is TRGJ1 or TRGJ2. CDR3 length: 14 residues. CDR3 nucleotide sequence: TGTGCCACCTGGGATCCCCAGAATTATTATAAGAAACTCTTT. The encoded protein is CATWDPQNYYKKLF.

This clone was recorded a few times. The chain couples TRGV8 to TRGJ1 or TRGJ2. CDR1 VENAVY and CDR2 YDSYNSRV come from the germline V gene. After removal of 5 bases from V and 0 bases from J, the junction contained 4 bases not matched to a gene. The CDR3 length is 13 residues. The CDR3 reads CATWGLNYYKKLF. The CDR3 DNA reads TGTGCCACCTGGGGACTGAATTATTATAAGAAACTCTTT.

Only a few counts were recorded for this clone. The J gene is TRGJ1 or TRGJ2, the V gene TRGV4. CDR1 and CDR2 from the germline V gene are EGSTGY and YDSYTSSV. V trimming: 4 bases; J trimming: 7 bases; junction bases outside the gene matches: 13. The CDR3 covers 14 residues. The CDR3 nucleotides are TGTGCCACCTGGGACCGCGCAGTTCGGTATAAGAAACTCTTT. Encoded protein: CATWDRAVRYKKLF.

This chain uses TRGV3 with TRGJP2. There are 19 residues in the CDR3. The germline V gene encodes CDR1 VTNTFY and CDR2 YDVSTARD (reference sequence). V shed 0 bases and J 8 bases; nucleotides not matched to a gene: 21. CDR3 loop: CATWDRWCPYSSGDWIKTF. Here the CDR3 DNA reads TGTGCCACCTGGGACAGGTGGTGCCCTTATAGTAGTGGCGATTGGATCAAGACGTTT.

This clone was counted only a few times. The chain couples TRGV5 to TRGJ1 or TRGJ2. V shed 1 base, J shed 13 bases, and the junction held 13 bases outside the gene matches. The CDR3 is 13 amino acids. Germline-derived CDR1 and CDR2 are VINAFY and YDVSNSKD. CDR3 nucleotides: TGTGCCACCTGGGACAGACCTCGCTCGAAAAAACTCTTT. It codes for CATWDRPRSKKLF.

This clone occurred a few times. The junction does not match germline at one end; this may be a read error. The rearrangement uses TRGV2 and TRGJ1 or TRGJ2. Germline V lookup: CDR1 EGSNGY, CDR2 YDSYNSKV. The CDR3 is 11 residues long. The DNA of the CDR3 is TGTGCCACCTGGTATGATTATAAGAAACTATTT. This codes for CATWYDYKKLF.

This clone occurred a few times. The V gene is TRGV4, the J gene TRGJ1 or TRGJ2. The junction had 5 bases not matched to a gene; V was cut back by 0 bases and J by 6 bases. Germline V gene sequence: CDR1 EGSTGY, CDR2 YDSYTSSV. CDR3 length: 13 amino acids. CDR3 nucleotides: TGTGCCACCTGGGATGGGGGAGGTTATAAGAAACTCTTT. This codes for CATWDGGGYKKLF.

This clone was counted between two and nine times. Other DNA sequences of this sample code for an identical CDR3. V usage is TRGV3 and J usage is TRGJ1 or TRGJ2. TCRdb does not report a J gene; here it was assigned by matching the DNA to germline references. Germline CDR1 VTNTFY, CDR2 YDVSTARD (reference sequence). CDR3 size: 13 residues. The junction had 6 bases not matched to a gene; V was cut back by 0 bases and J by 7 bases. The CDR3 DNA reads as TGTGCCACCTGGGACAGGCCAGGATATAAGAAACTCTTT. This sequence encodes CATWDRPGYKKLF.

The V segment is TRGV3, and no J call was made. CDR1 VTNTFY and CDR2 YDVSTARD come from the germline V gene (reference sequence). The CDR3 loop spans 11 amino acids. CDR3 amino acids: CATWDRLGPLF. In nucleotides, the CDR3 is TGTGCCACCTGGGACAGGCTCGGCCCGCTCTTT.

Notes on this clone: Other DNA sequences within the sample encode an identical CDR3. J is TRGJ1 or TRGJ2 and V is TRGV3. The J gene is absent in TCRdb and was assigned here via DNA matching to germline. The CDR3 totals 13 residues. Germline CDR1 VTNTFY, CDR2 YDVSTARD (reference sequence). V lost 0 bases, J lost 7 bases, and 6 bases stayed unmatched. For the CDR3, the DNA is TGTGCCACCTGGGACAGGCTCCGCTATAAGAAACTCTTT. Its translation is CATWDRLRYKKLF.

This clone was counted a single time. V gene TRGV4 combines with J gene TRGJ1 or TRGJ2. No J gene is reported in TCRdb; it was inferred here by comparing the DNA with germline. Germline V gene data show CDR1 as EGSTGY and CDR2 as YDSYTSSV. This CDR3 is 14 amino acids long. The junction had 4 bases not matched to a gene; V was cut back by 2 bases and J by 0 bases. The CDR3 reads CATWDDENYYKKLF. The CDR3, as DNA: TGTGCCACCTGGGATGATGAGAATTATTATAAGAAACTCTTT.

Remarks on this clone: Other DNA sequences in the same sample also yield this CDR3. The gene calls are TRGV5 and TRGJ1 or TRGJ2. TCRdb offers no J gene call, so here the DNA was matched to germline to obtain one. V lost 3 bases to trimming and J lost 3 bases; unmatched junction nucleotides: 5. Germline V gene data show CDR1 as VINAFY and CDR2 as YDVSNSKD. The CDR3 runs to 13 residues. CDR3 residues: CATWDGRYYKKLF. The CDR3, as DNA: TGTGCCACCTGGGACGGTCGTTATTATAAGAAACTCTTT.

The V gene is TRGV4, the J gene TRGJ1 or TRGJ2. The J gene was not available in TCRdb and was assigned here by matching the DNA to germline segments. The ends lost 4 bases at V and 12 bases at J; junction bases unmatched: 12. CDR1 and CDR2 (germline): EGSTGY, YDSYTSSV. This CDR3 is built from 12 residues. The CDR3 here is CATWDGCGRKLF. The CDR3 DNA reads TGTGCCACCTGGGACGGTTGCGGGAGGAAACTCTTT.

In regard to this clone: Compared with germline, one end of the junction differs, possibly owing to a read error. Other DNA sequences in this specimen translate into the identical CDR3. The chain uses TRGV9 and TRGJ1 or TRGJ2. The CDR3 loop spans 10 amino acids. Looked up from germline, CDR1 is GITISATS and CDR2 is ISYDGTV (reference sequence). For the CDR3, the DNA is TGTGCCTTGTGGGAGAATAAGAAACTATTT. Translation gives CALWENKKLF.

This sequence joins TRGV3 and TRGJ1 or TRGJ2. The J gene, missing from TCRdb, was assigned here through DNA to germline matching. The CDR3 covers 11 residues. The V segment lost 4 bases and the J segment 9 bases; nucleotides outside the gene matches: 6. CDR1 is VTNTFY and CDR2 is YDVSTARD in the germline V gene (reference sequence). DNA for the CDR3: TGTGCCACCTGGGATGAGGGTAAGAAACTCTTT. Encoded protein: CATWDEGKKLF.

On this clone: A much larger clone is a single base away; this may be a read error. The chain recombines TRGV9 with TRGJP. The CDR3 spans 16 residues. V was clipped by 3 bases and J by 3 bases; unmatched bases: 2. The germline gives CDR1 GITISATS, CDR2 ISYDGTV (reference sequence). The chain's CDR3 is CALWEMQELGKKIKVF. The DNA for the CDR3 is TGTGCCTTGTGGGAGATGCAAGAGTTGGGCAAAAAAATCAAGGTATTT.

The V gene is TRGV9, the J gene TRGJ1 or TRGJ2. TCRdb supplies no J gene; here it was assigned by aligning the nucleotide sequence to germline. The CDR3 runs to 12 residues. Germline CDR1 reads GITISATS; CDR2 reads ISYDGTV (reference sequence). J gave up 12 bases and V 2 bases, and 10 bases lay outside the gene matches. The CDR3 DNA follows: TGTGCCTTGTGGGAGGCCCGAGAGGGGAAACTCTTT. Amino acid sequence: CALWEAREGKLF.